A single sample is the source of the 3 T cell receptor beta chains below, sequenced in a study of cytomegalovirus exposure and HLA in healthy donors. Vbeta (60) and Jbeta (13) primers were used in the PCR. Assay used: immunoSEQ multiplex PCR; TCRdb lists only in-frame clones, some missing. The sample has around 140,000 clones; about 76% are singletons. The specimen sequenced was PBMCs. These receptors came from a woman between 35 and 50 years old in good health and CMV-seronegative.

CDR3 protein: CAWSVRRGDTQYF. CDR3 nucleotides: TGTGCCTGGAGTGTACGTCGGGGAGATACGCAGTATTTT. The V gene is TRBV30, the J gene TRBJ2-3; TRBD2 might be the D (5 bases). V was clipped by 0 bases and J by 5 bases, with 9 bases between them. This CDR3 is built from 13 residues. Germline values: CDR1 GTSNPN, CDR2 SVGIG (reference sequence).

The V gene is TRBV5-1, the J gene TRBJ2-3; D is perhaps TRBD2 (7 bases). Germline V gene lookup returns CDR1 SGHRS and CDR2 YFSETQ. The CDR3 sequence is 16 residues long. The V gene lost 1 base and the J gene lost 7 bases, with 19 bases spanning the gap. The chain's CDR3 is CASSLTWGGLVNTQYF. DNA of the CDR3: TGCGCCAGCAGCTTGACATGGGGGGGCCTAGTAAATACGCAGTATTTT.

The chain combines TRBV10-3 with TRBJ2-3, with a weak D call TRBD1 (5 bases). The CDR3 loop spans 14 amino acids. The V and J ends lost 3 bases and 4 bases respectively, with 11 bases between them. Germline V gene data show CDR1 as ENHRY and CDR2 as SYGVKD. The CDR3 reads CAISERKGADTQYF. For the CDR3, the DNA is TGTGCCATCAGTGAAAGGAAAGGGGCAGATACGCAGTATTTT.